A selection of T cell receptor beta chains follows, all from one sample in a study of cytomegalovirus exposure and HLA in healthy donors. TCRdb's table, derived via immunoSEQ multiplex PCR, lists solely in-frame clones and lacks some. Here the sample spans 95,000 to 130,000 clones, around 62% being singletons. The sequenced sample consisted of PBMCs. The receptors derive from a woman in her thirties or forties in good health and CMV-seropositive. CDR3s include the opening cysteine and the closing phenylalanine or tryptophan. D genes are given only for firm matches. A row's size may be missing; if present it is once, few, many or a size class.

TRBJ2-1,.,TRBV27,.,CASSLGLYNEQFF,TGTGCCAGCAGTTTAGGGCTGTACAATGAGCAGTTCTTC
TRBJ1-1,.,TRBV6-5,.,CASSYREANTEAFF,TGTGCCAGCAGTTACCGGGAGGCGAACACTGAAGCTTTCTTT
TRBJ2-1,TRBD2,TRBV5-4,.,CASSPGTSGRWLDNEQFF,TGTGCCAGCAGCCCCGGGACTAGCGGGAGGTGGTTGGACAATGAGCAGTTCTTC
TRBJ2-1,TRBD2,TRBV4-3,.,CASSQEGPRLAGVYEQFF,TGCGCCAGCAGCCAAGAAGGCCCTCGGCTAGCGGGAGTTTATGAGCAGTTCTTC
TRBJ2-7,.,TRBV28,.,CASSLRQGKYEQYF,TGTGCCAGCAGTTTGAGGCAGGGGAAATACGAGCAGTACTTC
TRBJ1-4,.,TRBV4-3,.,CASSQAFRAGETATNEKLFF,TGCGCCAGCAGCCAAGCATTCCGGGCGGGGGAAACTGCAACTAATGAAAAACTGTTTTTT
TRBJ1-4,.,TRBV7-9,few,CASSSGEKLFF,TGTGCCAGCAGCTCGGGGGAAAAACTGTTTTTT
TRBJ2-3,TRBD2,TRBV4-1,.,CASSQDGGRVADTQYF,TGCGCCAGCAGCCAAGATGGCGGGAGGGTGGCAGATACGCAGTATTTT
TRBJ2-7,TRBD1,TRBV4-1,.,CASSQGIITGGYEQYF,TGCGCCAGCAGCCAAGGGATCATTACAGGGGGATACGAGCAGTACTTC
TRBJ2-1,TRBD2,TRBV5-1,few,CASSFASGINDEQFF,TGCGCCAGCAGCTTTGCTAGCGGGATTAACGATGAGCAGTTCTTC
TRBJ1-1,.,TRBV9,.,CASSPSLNTEAFF,TGTGCCAGCAGCCCCTCCTTAAACACTGAAGCTTTCTTT
TRBJ2-1,TRBD2,TRBV29-1,.,CSVERTSGLVIDNEQFF,TGCAGCGTTGAACGAACTAGCGGGCTGGTGATCGACAATGAGCAGTTCTTC
TRBJ2-7,.,TRBV9,.,CASSATGTSYEQYF,TGTGCCAGCAGCGCTACAGGTACCTCCTACGAGCAGTACTTC
TRBJ2-1,TRBD2,TRBV6-4,.,CASYKAGLATLSYNEQFF,TGTGCCAGCTATAAAGCGGGACTAGCGACCCTCTCCTACAATGAGCAGTTCTTC
TRBJ2-1,TRBD2,TRBV6-5,.,CASSRLAGGNEQFF,TGTGCCAGCAGTAGACTAGCGGGAGGCAATGAGCAGTTCTTC
TRBJ2-3,TRBD2,TRBV25-1,.,CASSAPPTGGADTQYF,TGTGCCAGCAGTGCCCCCCCAACGGGAGGCGCAGATACGCAGTATTTT
TRBJ2-5,TRBD1,TRBV27,.,CASSFLFRGRKETQYF,TGTGCCAGCAGTTTTTTGTTCAGGGGGCGAAAAGAGACCCAGTACTTC
TRBJ2-3,TRBD2,TRBV29-1,few,CSVDPSGSADTQYF,TGCAGCGTGGATCCTAGCGGGAGCGCAGATACGCAGTATTTT
TRBJ2-2,TRBD2,TRBV5-1,.,CASSLGPLAGDDTGELFF,TGCGCCAGCAGCTTGGGGCCCCTAGCGGGAGACGACACCGGGGAGCTGTTTTTT
TRBJ2-3,.,TRBV5-4,once,CASSLGSATDTQYF,TGTGCCAGCAGCTTAGGGAGCGCCACAGATACGCAGTATTTT
TRBJ2-1,.,TRBV7-3,few,CASSIGSGPYNEQFF,TGTGCCAGCAGCATAGGTAGTGGGCCCTACAATGAGCAGTTCTTC
TRBJ2-1,TRBD2,TRBV7-9,.,CASSLVSSGLGFF,TGTGCCAGCAGCTTAGTGTCTAGCGGGTTAGGGTTCTTC
TRBJ2-1,TRBD2,TRBV2,.,CASSAGLAGGTDEQFF,TGTGCCAGCAGTGCGGGACTAGCGGGAGGGACGGATGAGCAGTTCTTC
TRBJ1-2,TRBD1,TRBV28,.,CASSPPGQGNYGYTF,TGTGCCAGCAGTCCTCCGGGACAGGGGAACTATGGCTACACCTTC
TRBJ2-5,TRBD2,TRBV5-6,few,CASSSITGGSSVWQETQYF,TGTGCCAGCAGTTCAATTACCGGGGGGAGTAGCGTTTGGCAAGAGACCCAGTACTTC
TRBJ2-1,.,TRBV27,.,CASSLGSGANEQFF,TGTGCCAGCAGTTTAGGGTCGGGAGCCAATGAGCAGTTCTTC
TRBJ2-1,.,TRBV29-1,.,CSVAPDLTPYNEQFF,TGCAGCGTCGCCCCGGACTTAACGCCCTACAATGAGCAGTTCTTC
TRBJ2-3,TRBD2,TRBV9,few,CASSVDALPPGGRGTDTQYF,TGTGCCAGCAGCGTAGATGCCCTACCGCCGGGAGGGAGGGGCACAGATACGCAGTATTTT
TRBJ2-7,.,TRBV4-1,.,CASSQATLAYEQYF,TGCGCCAGCAGCCAAGCAACTTTAGCTTACGAGCAGTACTTC
TRBJ2-5,.,TRBV29-1,few,CSVTPRETQYF,TGCAGCGTGACCCCTAGAGAGACCCAGTACTTC
TRBJ1-2,.,TRBV19,.,CASSIGAGGAGGYTF,TGTGCCAGTAGTATTGGGGCGGGGGGCGCAGGAGGCTACACCTTC
TRBJ1-2,.,TRBV29-1,.,CSVEETRYGYTF,TGCAGCGTTGAGGAGACTCGCTATGGCTACACCTTC
TRBJ2-7,TRBD1,TRBV5-1,few,CASSWGTATYEQYF,TGCGCCAGCAGCTGGGGGACAGCCACCTACGAGCAGTACTTC
TRBJ2-7,TRBD1,TRBV28,few,CASSSPISTGSSYEQYF,TGTGCCAGCAGTTCACCGATATCGACAGGGAGCTCCTACGAGCAGTACTTC
TRBJ1-2,.,TRBV5-4,.,CASSFVGGYTF,TGTGCCAGCAGCTTCGTGGGCGGCTACACCTTC
TRBJ1-5,TRBD1,TRBV11-2,.,CASSLDRAGNQPQHF,TGTGCCAGCAGCTTGGACAGGGCGGGCAATCAGCCCCAGCATTTT
TRBJ1-1,TRBD1,TRBV4-3,few,CASSQDWDRGGGAFF,TGCGCCAGCAGCCAAGATTGGGACAGGGGCGGAGGAGCTTTCTTT